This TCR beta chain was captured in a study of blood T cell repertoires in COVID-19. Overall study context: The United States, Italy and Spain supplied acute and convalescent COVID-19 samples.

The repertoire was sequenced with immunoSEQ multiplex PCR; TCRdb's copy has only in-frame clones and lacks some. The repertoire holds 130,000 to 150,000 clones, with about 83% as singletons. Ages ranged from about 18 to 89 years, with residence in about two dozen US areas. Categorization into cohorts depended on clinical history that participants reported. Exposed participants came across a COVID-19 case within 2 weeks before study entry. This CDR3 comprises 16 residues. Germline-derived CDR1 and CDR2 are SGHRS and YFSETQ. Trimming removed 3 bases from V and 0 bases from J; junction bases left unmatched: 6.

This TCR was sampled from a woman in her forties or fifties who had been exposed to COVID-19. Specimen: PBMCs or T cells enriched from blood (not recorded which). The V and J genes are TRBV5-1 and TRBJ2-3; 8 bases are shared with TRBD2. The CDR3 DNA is TGCGCCAGCAGCTCATTAGCGGGGTCTAGCACAGATACGCAGTATTTT. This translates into CASSSLAGSSTDTQYF.